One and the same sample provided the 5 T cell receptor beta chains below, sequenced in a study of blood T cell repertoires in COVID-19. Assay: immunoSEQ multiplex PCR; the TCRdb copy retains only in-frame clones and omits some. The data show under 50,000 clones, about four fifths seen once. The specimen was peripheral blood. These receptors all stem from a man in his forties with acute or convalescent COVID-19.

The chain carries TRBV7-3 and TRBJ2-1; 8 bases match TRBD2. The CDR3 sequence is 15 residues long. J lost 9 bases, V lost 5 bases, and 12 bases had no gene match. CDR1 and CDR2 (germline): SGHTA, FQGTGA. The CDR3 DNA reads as TGTGCCAGCAGCCCCGGACTAGCAAGGGCGAGTGAGCAGTTCTTC. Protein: CASSPGLARASEQFF.

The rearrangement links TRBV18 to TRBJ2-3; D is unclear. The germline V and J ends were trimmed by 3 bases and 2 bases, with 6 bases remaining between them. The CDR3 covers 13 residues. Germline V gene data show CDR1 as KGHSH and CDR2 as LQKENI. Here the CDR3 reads CASSPISTDTQYF. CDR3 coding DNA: TGTGCCAGCTCACCTATCTCCACAGATACGCAGTATTTT.

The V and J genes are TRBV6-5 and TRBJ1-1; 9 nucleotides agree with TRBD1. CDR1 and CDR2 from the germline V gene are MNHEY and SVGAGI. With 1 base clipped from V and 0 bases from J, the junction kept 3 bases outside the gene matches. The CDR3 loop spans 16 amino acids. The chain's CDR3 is CASSYLGQGLNTEAFF. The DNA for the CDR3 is TGTGCCAGCAGTTACTTGGGACAGGGTTTGAACACTGAAGCTTTCTTT.

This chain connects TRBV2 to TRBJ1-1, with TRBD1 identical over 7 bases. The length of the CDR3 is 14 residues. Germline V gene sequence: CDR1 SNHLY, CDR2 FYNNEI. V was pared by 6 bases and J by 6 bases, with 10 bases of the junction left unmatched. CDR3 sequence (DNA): TGTGCCAGCAGACTAAGACAGGGAGTCCCTGAAGCTTTCTTT. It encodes CASRLRQGVPEAFF.

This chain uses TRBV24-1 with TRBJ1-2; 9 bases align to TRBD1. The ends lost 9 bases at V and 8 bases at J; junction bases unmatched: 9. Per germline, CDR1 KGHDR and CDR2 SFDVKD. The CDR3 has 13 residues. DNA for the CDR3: TGTGCCACCGACCCACAGGGGGCGCGAGGCTACACCTTC. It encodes CATDPQGARGYTF.